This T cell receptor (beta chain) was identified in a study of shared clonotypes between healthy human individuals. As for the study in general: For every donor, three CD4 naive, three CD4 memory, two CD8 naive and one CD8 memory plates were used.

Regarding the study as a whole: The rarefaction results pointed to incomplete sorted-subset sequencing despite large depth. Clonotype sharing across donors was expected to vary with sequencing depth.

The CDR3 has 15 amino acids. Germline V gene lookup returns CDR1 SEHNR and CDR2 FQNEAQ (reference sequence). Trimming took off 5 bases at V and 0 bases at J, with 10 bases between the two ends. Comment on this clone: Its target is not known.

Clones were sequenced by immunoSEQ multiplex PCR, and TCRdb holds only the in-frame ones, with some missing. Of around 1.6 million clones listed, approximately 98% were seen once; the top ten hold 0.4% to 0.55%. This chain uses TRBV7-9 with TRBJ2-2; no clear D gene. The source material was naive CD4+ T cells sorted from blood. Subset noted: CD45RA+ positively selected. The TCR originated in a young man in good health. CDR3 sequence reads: CASSERKANTGELFF. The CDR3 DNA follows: TGTGCCAGCAGCGAGAGAAAGGCGAACACCGGGGAGCTGTTTTTT.